These T cell receptor beta chains were read from a single sample in a study of radiation and T cells in renal cell carcinoma. Sequenced by immunoSEQ multiplex PCR; TCRdb stores in-frame clones only, minus some. The sample records more than 150,000 clones, approximately 86% being singletons. The sample in question was blood, obtained from a patient whose treatment included radiotherapy and nephrectomy. These receptor sequences come from a woman aged 45-65 years with renal cell carcinoma. Both conserved end residues are trimmed from each CDR3. Part of the rows lack a size; the others show once, few, many or a class for expanded clones.

v_gene	abundance	len	j_gene	CDR3aa
TRBV6-1	NA	13	TRBJ2-1	ASGRAVGSYNEQF
TRBV2	once	14	TRBJ1-4	ASTGGRWGTGEKLF
TRBV19	NA	10	TRBJ1-5	ASGQLNQPQH
TRBV19	NA	11	TRBJ2-1	ASRGGPYNEQF
TRBV7-9	NA	11	TRBJ2-7	ASSPSTGGIRH
TRBV6-5	NA	9	NA	ASSRGYEQY
TRBV5-5	NA	15	TRBJ2-1	ASSLTSGGAQGNEQF
TRBV19	NA	12	TRBJ1-5	ASSTGRSNQPQH
TRBV29-1	few	10	TRBJ1-4	SGGSINEKLF
TRBV6-6	NA	13	TRBJ1-2	ASSYSRVGNYGYT
TRBV11-2	NA	12	TRBJ1-4	ASSLNRGDEKLF
TRBV10-2	NA	13	TRBJ2-7	ATVPGPNGPYEQY
TRBV6-5	NA	11	TRBJ1-1	ASSYRWETEAF
TRBV7-3	NA	14	TRBJ2-3	ASSLGSAGSTDTQY
TRBV5-6	NA	12	TRBJ1-2	ASSALDRGYGYT
TRBV7-6	NA	14	TRBJ1-1	ASSLRTGGADTEAF
TRBV7-2	NA	12	TRBJ1-1	ASSFGTANTEAF
TRBV7-9	NA	15	TRBJ2-2	ASSLPRRLADTGELF
TRBV5-6	NA	15	TRBJ1-4	ASSLQYLRRGNEKLF
TRBV6-6	NA	11	TRBJ1-1	ASIANMVTEAF
TRBV21-1	NA	12	TRBJ1-2	ASSKDVQAYGYT
TRBV19	once	12	TRBJ1-1	ASSTGAGFTEAF
TRBV11-2	NA	14	TRBJ2-5	ASSFINRMYQETQY
TRBV5-4	NA	14	TRBJ2-3	ASSPGGVRGTDTQY
TRBV2	NA	13	TRBJ2-3	ASSETGLGTDTQY
TRBV12-5	NA	12	TRBJ2-5	ASGPPGAGATQY
TRBV10-3	NA	13	TRBJ2-7	AISEGQGANYEQY
TRBV5-4	NA	13	TRBJ2-3	ASSYQRVSTDTQY
TRBV6-5	NA	13	TRBJ2-1	ASGGQGAGRNEQF
TRBV6-6	NA	14	TRBJ2-2	ASSSPDMDNTGELF
TRBV10-2	once	12	TRBJ1-2	ASSEAGGSEGYT
TRBV5-6	NA	11	TRBJ1-1	ASSLVTRGEAF
TRBV7-9	NA	12	TRBJ1-2	ASSLGGLGGGNT
TRBV6-6	NA	13	TRBJ1-6	ASSEGRGYNSPLH
TRBV7-2	NA	11	TRBJ2-5	ASSSTVQETQY
TRBV7-2	NA	13	TRBJ2-7	ASSGGSGVRYEQY
TRBV7-3	NA	13	TRBJ2-1	ASSLSGDRYNEQF
TRBV6-6	once	13	TRBJ2-6	ASSPLGPGANVLT
TRBV4-1	NA	13	NA	ASGQRGQGHYEQY
TRBV19	NA	11	TRBJ2-7	ASSSQGVGEQY
TRBV28	NA	11	TRBJ1-2	AILGGLDYGYT
TRBV6-1	NA	15	TRBJ1-2	ASSEVWRGGQGYGYT
TRBV6-5	once	14	TRBJ1-6	ASSYFGDSYNSPLH
TRBV11-2	once	13	TRBJ1-2	ASSSEITGDYGYT
TRBV18	NA	12	TRBJ1-6	ASSPSSYNSPLH
TRBV29-1	NA	12	TRBJ1-1	SVLAHRERTEAF
TRBV19	NA	11	TRBJ2-5	ASSIRFQETQY
TRBV4-3	NA	11	TRBJ1-2	ASSPGRVYGYT
TRBV6-1	NA	12	TRBJ1-4	ACDRGSYNEKLF
TRBV7-9	once	12	TRBJ2-1	ASSISGGWDEQF
TRBV6-5	NA	12	TRBJ1-1	ASSYSLEGTEAF